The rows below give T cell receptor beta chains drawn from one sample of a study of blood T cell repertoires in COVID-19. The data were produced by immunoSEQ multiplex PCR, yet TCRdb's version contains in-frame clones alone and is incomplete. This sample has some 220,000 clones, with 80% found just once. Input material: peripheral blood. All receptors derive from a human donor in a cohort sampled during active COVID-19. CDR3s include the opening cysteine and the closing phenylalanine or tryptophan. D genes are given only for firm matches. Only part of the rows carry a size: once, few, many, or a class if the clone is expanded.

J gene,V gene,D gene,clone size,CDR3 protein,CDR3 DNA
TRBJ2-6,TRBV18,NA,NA,CASSPRDTGLSGANVLTF,TGTGCCAGCTCACCCCGCGACACCGGCCTCTCTGGGGCCAACGTCCTGACTTTC
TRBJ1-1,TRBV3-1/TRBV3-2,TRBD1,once,CASSQNLQGVTEAFF,TGTGCCAGCAGCCAAAACCTACAGGGGGTCACTGAAGCTTTCTTT
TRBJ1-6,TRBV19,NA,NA,CASSMGAANSPLHF,TGTGCCAGTAGTATGGGGGCAGCAAATTCACCCCTCCACTTT
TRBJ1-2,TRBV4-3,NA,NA,CASSQDTGGNGYTF,TGCGCCAGCAGCCAAGATACCGGAGGGAATGGCTACACCTTC
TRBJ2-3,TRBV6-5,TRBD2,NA,CASSYSTSGRLDTQYF,TGTGCCAGCAGTTACTCGACTAGCGGGAGGTTGGATACGCAGTATTTT
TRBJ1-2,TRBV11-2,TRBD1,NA,CASSPSRTGGYYGYTF,TGTGCCAGCAGCCCTTCTCGGACAGGGGGATACTATGGCTACACCTTC
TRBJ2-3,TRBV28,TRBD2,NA,CASSFGAGGTDTQYF,TGTGCCAGCAGTTTTGGAGCGGGAGGCACAGATACGCAGTATTTT
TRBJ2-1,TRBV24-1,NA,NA,CATSDFDVPRNEQFF,TGTGCCACCAGTGATTTCGACGTTCCCAGGAATGAGCAGTTCTTC
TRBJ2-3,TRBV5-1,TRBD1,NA,CASTRDRASTDTQYF,TGCGCCAGCACAAGGGACAGGGCTAGCACAGATACGCAGTATTTT
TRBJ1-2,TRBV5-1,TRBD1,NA,CASSFAAGGTHGYTF,TGCGCCAGCAGCTTCGCGGCAGGGGGCACCCACGGCTACACCTTC
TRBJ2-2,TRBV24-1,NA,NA,CATSDFEVTSGELFF,TGTGCCACCAGTGATTTTGAGGTCACCTCCGGGGAGCTGTTTTTT
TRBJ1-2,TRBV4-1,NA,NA,CASSQGGITNYGYTF,TGCGCCAGCAGCCAAGGCGGCATTACTAACTATGGCTACACCTTC
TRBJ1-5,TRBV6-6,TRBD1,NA,CAIQRGQGRGNQPQHF,TGTGCCATCCAACGGGGACAGGGAAGGGGCAATCAGCCCCAGCATTTT
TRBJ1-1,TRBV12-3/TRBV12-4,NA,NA,CASSLGQNPEAFF,TGTGCCAGCAGTTTAGGGCAGAATCCTGAAGCTTTCTTT
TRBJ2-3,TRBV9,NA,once,CASTLGGAPSTDTQYF,TGTGCCAGCACCCTAGGCGGGGCTCCTAGCACAGATACGCAGTATTTT
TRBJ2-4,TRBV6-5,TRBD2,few,CASSTREDIQYF,TGTGCCAGCAGTACACGGGAGGACATTCAGTACTTC
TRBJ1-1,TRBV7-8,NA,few,CASSWVAGAGVNTEAFF,TGTGCCAGCAGCTGGGTAGCGGGGGCCGGAGTGAACACTGAAGCTTTCTTT
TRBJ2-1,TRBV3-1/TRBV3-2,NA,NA,CASSPTLTTHEQFF,TGTGCCAGCAGCCCTACCCTGACAACCCATGAGCAGTTCTTC
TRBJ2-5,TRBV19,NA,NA,CASTSGEETQYF,NA